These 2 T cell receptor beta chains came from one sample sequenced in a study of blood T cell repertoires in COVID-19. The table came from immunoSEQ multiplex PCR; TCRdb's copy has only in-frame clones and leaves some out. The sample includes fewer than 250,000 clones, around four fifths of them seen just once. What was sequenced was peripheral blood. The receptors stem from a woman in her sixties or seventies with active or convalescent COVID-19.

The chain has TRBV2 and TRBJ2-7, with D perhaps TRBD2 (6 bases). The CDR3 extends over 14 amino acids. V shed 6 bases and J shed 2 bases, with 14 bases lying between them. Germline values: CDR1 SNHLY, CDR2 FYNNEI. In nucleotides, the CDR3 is TGTGCCAGCAGGCTGGCGGGGACCCCCTACGAGCAGTACGTC. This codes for CASRLAGTPYEQYV.

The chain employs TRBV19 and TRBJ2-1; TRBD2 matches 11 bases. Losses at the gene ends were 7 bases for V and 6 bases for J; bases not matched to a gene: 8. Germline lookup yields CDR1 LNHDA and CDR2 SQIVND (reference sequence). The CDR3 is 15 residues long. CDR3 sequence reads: CASTPLAGVSNEQFF. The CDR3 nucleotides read TGTGCCAGTACCCCACTAGCGGGAGTATCCAATGAGCAGTTCTTC. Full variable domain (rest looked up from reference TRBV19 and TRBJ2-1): DGGITQSPKYLFRKEGQNVTLSCEQNLNHDAMYWYRQDPGQGLRLIYYSQIVNDFQKGDIAEGYSVSREKKESFPLTVTSAQKNPTAFYLCASTPLAGVSNEQFFGPGTRLTVL.